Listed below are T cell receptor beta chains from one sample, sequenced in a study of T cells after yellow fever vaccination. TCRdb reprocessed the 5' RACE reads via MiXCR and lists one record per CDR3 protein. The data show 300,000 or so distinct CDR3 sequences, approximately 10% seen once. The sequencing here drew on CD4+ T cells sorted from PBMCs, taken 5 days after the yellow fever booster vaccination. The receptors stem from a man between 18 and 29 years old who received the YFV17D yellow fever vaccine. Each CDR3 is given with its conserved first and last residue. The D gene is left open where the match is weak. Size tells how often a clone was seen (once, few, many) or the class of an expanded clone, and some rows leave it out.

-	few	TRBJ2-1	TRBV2	TGTGCCAGCAGTGACTATGAGCAGTTCTTC	CASSDYEQFF
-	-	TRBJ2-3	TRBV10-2	TGCGCCAGCAGTTGGGCAAGCAACACAGATACGCAGTATTTT	CASSWASNTDTQYF
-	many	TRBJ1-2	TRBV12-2	TGTGCAAGTCGCCCCAGTGGGTGCGGCTACACCTTC	CASRPSGCGYTF
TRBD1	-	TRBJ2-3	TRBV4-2	TGTGCCAGCAGCCAAGACCCCGGGACAGGGTGGACAGATACGCAGTATTTT	CASSQDPGTGWTDTQYF
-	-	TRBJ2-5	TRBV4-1	TGCGCCAGCAGCCAACCCGGGGGAGGAGAGACCCAGTACTTC	CASSQPGGGETQYF
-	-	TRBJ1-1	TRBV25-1	TGTGCCAGCAGTGAAGAGGGCTTTGGCACTAAAGCTTTCTTT	CASSEEGFGTKAFF
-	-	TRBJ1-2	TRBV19	TGTGCCAGTAGTCCCCAGCCTGGGCCTAGCTATGGCTACACCTTC	CASSPQPGPSYGYTF
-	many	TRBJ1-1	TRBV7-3	TGTGCCAGCAGCTCCTACGTGACAGTGAACACTGAAGCTTTCTTT	CASSSYVTVNTEAFF
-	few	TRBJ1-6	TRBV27	TGTGCCAGCAGGACTCGTCAGGGGAATGTTAATTCACCCCTCCACTTT	CASRTRQGNVNSPLHF
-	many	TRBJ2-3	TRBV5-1	TGCGCCAGCGCCTCGACCGATGAGCACACAGATACGCAGTATTTT	CASASTDEHTDTQYF
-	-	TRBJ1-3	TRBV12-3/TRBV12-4	TGTGCCAGCAGTTTTCAGGGCAGAAGAGAAAACACCATATATTTT	CASSFQGRRENTIYF
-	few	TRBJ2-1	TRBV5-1	TGCGCCAGCAGCCCTGTTCTAATATCCTACAATGAGCAGTTCTTC	CASSPVLISYNEQFF
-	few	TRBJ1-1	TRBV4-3	TGCGCCAGCAGCCAAGAAGGCCGTATGAACACTGAAGCTTTCTTT	CASSQEGRMNTEAFF
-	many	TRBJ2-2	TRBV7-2	TGTGCCAGCAGCTTATACTCCACCGGGGAGCTGTTTTTT	CASSLYSTGELFF
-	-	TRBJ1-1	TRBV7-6	TGTGCCAGCAGCTCAAGGGTGGGCGAGAGTGAAGCTTTCTTT	CASSSRVGESEAFF
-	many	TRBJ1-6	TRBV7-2	TGTGCCAGCAGCTTTACGGGCCTCGGAGTACCCCTCCACTTT	CASSFTGLGVPLHF
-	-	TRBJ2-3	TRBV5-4	TGTGCCAGCAGCCTTCGACTAGTGGGCGGCACAGATACGCAGTATTTT	CASSLRLVGGTDTQYF
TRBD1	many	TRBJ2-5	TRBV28	TGTGCCAGCAGTGACAGGGGAGAGACCCAGTACTTC	CASSDRGETQYF
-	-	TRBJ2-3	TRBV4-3	TGCGCCAGCAGCCAAGACCCACCGGGCATCACAGATACGCAGTATTTT	CASSQDPPGITDTQYF
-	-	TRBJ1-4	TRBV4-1	TGCGCCAGCAGCCAAGGGGGCGGGGTCTCGGAAAAACTGTTTTTT	CASSQGGGVSEKLFF
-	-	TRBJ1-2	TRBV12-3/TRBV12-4	TGTGCCAGCAGTTTAAGACCCGCAGGACTCCAATCTAGCGGCTACACCTTC	CASSLRPAGLQSSGYTF
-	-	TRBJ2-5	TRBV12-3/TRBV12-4	TGTGCCAGCAGTTCCCCCGGGGTTCAAGAGACCCAGTACTTC	CASSSPGVQETQYF
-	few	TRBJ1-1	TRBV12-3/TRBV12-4	TGTGCCAGCAGGAGGAACAGGGTGGCATCCACTGAAGCTTTCTTT	CASRRNRVASTEAFF
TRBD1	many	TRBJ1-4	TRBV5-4	TGTGCCAGCAGCGCCGGAGGGGGCGAAGAAAAACTGTTTTTT	CASSAGGGEEKLFF
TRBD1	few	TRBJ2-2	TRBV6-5	TGTGCCAGCAGTCAGGCGGGGACAGGGCGCACCGGGGAGCTGTTTTTT	CASSQAGTGRTGELFF
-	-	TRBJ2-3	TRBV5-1	TGCGCCAGCAGCTCGAGCGGGCCCCGGGATACGCAGTATTTT	CASSSSGPRDTQYF
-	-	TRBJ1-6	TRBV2	TGTGCCAGCAGTGAATCGGCAGGGATCTATAATTCACCCCTCCACTTT	CASSESAGIYNSPLHF
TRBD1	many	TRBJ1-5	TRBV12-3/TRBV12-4	TGTGCCAGCAGTTTCGACAGGGGAAATCAGCCCCAGCATTTT	CASSFDRGNQPQHF
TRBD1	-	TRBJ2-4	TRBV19	TGTGCCAGTAGTCGGGACAGCCTAGCCAAAAACATTCAGTACTTC	CASSRDSLAKNIQYF
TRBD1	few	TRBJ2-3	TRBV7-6	TGTGCCAGCAGCTTAGTTGGGGGGACAGGCGAAGATACGCAGTATTTT	CASSLVGGTGEDTQYF
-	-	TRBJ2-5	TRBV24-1	TGTGCCACCAGTGAACCCCGGGACCCCTCAAAGACCCAGTACTTC	CATSEPRDPSKTQYF
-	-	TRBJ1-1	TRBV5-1	TGCGCCAGCAGCCCCGCTTCGGGACACGCTAACACTGAAGCTTTCTTT	CASSPASGHANTEAFF
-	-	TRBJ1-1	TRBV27	TGTGCCAGCAGTTCAGGGGCCACTGAAGCTTTCTTT	CASSSGATEAFF
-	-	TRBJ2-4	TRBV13	TGTGCCAGCAGCTCGACCGGACAGTCAGCCAAAAACATTCAGTACTTC	CASSSTGQSAKNIQYF
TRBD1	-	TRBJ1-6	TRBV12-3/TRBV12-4	TGTGCCAGCGCGGGACAGGGGACTTCACCCCTCCACTTT	CASAGQGTSPLHF
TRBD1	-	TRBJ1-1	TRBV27	TGTGCCAGCAGTCGCTTGACAGGGGGCAACACTGAAGCTTTCTTT	CASSRLTGGNTEAFF
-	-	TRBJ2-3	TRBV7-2	TGTGCCAGCAGCCGAAGTTACTTAAGCACAGATACGCAGTATTTT	CASSRSYLSTDTQYF
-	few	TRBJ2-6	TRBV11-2	TGTGCCAGCAGCCCGAGCTTCGGGGCCAACGTCCTGACTTTC	CASSPSFGANVLTF
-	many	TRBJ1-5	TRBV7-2	TGTGCCAGCAGCACACAGGGAGTAAGCAATCAGCCCCAGCATTTT	CASSTQGVSNQPQHF
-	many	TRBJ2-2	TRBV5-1	TGCGCCAGCAGCTTGGCCCCCAACACCGGGGAGCTGTTTTTT	CASSLAPNTGELFF
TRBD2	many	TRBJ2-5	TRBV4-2	TGTGCCAGCAGCCTCCCGGGACTAGAGGGACAAGAGACCCAGTACTTC	CASSLPGLEGQETQYF
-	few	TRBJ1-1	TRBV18	TGTGCCAGCTCACCACAAACGGGAGTCACTGAAGCTTTCTTT	CASSPQTGVTEAFF
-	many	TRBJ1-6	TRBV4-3	TGCGCCAGCAGCCAAGGGCTCGTGGATAATTCACCCCTCCACTTT	CASSQGLVDNSPLHF
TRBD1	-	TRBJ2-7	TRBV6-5	TGTGCCAGCAGTTACCGGGACAGGGAATACGAGCAGTACTTC	CASSYRDREYEQYF
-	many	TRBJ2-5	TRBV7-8	TGTGCCAGCAGCCCCCGAGGAGGGGACCAAGAAACCCAGTACTTC	CASSPRGGDQETQYF
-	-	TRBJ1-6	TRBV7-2	TGTGCCAGCAGCTTAGTAAGGACGGAATTTTATAATTCACCCCTCCACTTT	CASSLVRTEFYNSPLHF
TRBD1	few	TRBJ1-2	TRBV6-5	TGTGCCAGCAGTCAACCCGACAGGGGGGTTAATGGCTACACCTTC	CASSQPDRGVNGYTF
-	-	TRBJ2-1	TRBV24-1	TGTGCCACCAGTGAGTTCACCGGGACAAACAATGAGCAGTTCTTC	CATSEFTGTNNEQFF
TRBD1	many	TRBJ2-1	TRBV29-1	TGCAGCGTTGCTTGGACAGGGGACAATGAGCAGTTCTTC	CSVAWTGDNEQFF
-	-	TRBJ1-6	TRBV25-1	TGTGCCAGCAGTGAAGGAAGGAGTACCTATAATTCACCCCTCCACTTT	CASSEGRSTYNSPLHF
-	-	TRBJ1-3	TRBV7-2	TGTGCCAGCAGCTCATCGATTCAGGATTGCATATATTTT	CASSSSIQDCIYF
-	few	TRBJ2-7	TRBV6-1	TGTGCCAGCAGCGCCGACCGGGACACAGTGAGGGAGCAGTACTTC	CASSADRDTVREQYF